This T cell receptor beta chain was sequenced for a study of blood T cell repertoires in COVID-19. Whole-study context: Material from acute and convalescent COVID-19 was sourced from the United States, Italy and Spain. Nucleic acid was either cDNA or gDNA, and it came from T cells, B-cell-depleted T cells, or PBMCs.

This CDR3 region has 14 residues. CDR1 is SGHVS, CDR2 FQNEAQ, per germline. V lost 1 base and J 8 bases, leaving 14 bases between the germline ends. Generated by immunoSEQ multiplex PCR, the TCRdb table keeps only in-frame clones and is missing some. The repertoire holds approximately 65,000 clones, 85% to 90% seen once, with about 4.9% in the top ten. This TCR was sampled from a woman aged 45-59 years with active COVID-19. Sequencing was performed on peripheral blood. The rearrangement uses TRBV7-8 and TRBJ1-2, with D perhaps TRBD1 (5 bases). Here the CDR3 reads CASSLGWQGEGYTF. CDR3 in DNA: TGTGCCAGCAGCTTAGGGTGGCAGGGCGAGGGCTACACCTTC.